This T cell receptor beta chain came from a study of T cells after yellow fever vaccination. Germline V CDR1 and CDR2: MNHEY, SVGAGI. The CDR3 runs 12 residues. V was clipped by 4 bases and J by 8 bases, with 10 bases between them. By 5'RACE template switching, TCR cDNA was produced, with a universal primer site and UMIs added in the process. TCRdb re-analysed the 5' RACE reads in MiXCR, keeping a single row per CDR3 protein. The repertoire holds approximately 580,000 distinct CDR3 sequences, around 17% seen once, with approximately 15% in the top ten. Study-level findings and limits: Researchers noted that a small share of clonotypes showed up in both CD4 and CD8 compartments. Most primary-vaccination clones recurred post-booster (about 96% CD4, around 88% CD8). Although the secondary response was weaker, it peaked faster, at day 5 versus 15.

To note about this clonotype: No antigen is known for it.

This specimen was PBMCs, taken about 5 days after the first yellow fever vaccination. The rearrangement uses TRBV6-5 and TRBJ2-3; D remains ambiguous. This receptor was obtained from a man between 18 and 29 years old who received the YFV17D yellow fever vaccine. CDR3 in DNA: TGTGCCAGCAGTTCATCCCTTGCTACGCAGTATTTT. Translated: CASSSSLATQYF.